This T cell receptor beta chain originates from a study of blood T cell repertoires in COVID-19. Turning to the study itself: The origin of the acute and convalescent COVID-19 samples was the United States, Italy and Spain. Nucleic acid was either cDNA or gDNA, and it came from T cells, B-cell-depleted T cells, or PBMCs.

Ages ranged from about 18 to 89 years, with residence in around 24 US areas. Researchers sorted participants into cohorts using their self-reported clinical history. The method was immunoSEQ multiplex PCR; TCRdb's version includes in-frame clones alone and lacks a portion of them. This table has approximately 200,000 clones, 70% to 90% appearing once. Germline assignment: CDR1 LNHDA and CDR2 SQIVND (reference sequence). CDR3 length: 13 amino acids. J lost 3 bases, V lost 8 bases, and 5 bases had no gene match. The sequence was collected from a woman aged 30 to 39 who had been exposed to COVID-19. The sequenced sample was PBMCs or T cells enriched from blood (not recorded which). This rearrangement joins TRBV19 to TRBJ2-7; 9 bases fit TRBD1. This CDR3 reads CASGPGQGYEQYF. In nucleotides, the CDR3 is TGTGCCAGTGGCCCGGGACAGGGCTACGAGCAGTACTTC.